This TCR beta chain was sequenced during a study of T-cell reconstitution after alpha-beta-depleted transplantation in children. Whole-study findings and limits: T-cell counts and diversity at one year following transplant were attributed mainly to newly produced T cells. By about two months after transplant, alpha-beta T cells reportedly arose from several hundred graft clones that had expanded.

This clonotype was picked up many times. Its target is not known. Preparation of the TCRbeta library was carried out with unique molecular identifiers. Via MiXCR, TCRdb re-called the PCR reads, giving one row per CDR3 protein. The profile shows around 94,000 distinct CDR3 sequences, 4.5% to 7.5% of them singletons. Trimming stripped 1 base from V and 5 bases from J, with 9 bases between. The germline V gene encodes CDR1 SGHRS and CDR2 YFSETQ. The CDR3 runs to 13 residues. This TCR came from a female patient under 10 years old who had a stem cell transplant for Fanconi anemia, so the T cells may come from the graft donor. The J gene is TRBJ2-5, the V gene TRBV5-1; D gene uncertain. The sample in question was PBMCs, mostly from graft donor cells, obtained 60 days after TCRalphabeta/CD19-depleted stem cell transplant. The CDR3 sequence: CASSLIIGETQYF. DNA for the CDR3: TGCGCCAGCAGCTTGATCATAGGGGAGACCCAGTACTTC.